The clone carrying this T cell receptor (beta chain) occurred a few times. No antigen is known for it. This sample is part of a study of cytomegalovirus exposure and HLA in healthy donors. Method: immunoSEQ multiplex PCR; TCRdb's copy keeps in-frame clones and lacks some. Of about 120,000 clones in the sample, around nine tenths were seen once. Study-wide findings and caveats: Most TCRs appeared rarely, but some public TCRs recurred in many donors.

The CDR3 covers 17 residues. V shed 6 bases and J shed 3 bases, with 18 bases lying between them. Per the germline V gene, CDR1 is MNHEY and CDR2 is SMNVEV (reference sequence). Sequencing used PBMCs. The sequence came from a woman under 30 in good health and CMV-seropositive. The rearrangement links TRBV27 to TRBJ2-6, with D tentatively TRBD1 (6 bases). The CDR3 is CASRGINTGYGANVLTF. CDR3 coding DNA: TGTGCCAGCAGGGGGATAAATACAGGGTATGGGGCCAACGTCCTGACTTTC.